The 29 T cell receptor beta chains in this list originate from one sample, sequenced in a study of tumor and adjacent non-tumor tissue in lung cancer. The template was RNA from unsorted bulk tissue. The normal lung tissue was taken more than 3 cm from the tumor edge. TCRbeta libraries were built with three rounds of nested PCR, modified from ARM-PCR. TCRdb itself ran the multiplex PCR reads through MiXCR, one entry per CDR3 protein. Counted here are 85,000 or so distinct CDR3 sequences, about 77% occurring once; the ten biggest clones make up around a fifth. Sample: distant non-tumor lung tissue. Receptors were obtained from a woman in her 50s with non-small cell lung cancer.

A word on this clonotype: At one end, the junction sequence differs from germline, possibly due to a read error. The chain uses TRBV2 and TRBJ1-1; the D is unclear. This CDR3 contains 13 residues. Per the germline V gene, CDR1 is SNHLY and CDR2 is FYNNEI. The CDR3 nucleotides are TGTGCCGGGAGAATAAGGGAGAACACTGAAGTTTTCTTT. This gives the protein CAGRIRENTEVFF. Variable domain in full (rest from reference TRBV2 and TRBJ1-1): EPEVTQTPSHQVTQMGQEVILRCVPISNHLYFYWYRQILGQKVEFLVSFYNNEISEKSEIFDDQFSVERPDGSNFTLKIRSTKLEDSAMYFCAGRIRENTEVFFGQGTRLTVV.

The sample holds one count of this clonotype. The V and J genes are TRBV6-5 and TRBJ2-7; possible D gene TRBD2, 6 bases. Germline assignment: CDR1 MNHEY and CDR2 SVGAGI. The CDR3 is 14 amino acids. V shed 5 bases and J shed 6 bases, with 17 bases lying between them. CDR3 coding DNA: TGTGCCAGCAGTATTAGCAGGAGGGTTAGCGAGCAGTACTTC. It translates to CASSISRRVSEQYF.

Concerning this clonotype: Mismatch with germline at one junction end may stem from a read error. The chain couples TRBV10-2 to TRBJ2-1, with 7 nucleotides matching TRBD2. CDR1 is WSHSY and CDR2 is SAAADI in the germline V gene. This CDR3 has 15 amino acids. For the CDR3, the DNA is TGCGCCAACAGCGGGATAGGGGTGGGTCACAATGAACAGTTCTTC. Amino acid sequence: CANSGIGVGHNEQFF.

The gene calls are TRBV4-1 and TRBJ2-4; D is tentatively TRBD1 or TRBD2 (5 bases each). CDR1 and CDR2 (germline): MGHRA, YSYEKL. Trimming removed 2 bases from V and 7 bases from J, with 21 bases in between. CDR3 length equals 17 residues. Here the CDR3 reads CASSQPAMGTGRNIQYF. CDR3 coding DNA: TGCGCCAGCAGCCAACCCGCCATGGGGACCGGTAGGAACATTCAGTACTTC.

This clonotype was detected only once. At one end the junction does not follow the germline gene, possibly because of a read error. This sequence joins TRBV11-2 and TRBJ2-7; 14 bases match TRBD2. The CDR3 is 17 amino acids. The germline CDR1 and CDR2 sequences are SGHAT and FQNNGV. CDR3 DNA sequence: TGTGTCAGCAGCCCTCGGACTAGCGGGAGGCCATTGTGGGAGCAGTACTTC. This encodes CVSSPRTSGRPLWEQYF.

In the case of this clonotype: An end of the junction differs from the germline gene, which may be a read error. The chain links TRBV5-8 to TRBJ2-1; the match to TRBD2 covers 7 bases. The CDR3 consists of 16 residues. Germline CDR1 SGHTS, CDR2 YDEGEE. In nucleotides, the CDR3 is TGTCCCAGCAGCCCGGAGGGGACTACCGGAAGCTATGAGCAGTTCTTC. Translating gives CPSSPEGTTGSYEQFF.

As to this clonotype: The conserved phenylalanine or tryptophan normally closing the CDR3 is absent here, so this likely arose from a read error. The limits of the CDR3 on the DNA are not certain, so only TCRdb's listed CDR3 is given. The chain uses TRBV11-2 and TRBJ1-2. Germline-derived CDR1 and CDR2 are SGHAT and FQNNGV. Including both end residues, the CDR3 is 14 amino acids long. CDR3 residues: CASSLEASNYGYTL.

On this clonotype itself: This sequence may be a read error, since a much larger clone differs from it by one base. The CDR3 DNA sequence: TGCACTGCTAGTCCTGCAGGGACCTACGAGCAGTACTTC. This translates into CTASPAGTYEQYF. The gene calls are TRBV20-1 and TRBJ2-7; D perhaps matches TRBD1 (5 bases). CDR3 length equals 13 residues. Germline CDR1 is DFQATT and CDR2 is SNEGSKA (reference sequence).

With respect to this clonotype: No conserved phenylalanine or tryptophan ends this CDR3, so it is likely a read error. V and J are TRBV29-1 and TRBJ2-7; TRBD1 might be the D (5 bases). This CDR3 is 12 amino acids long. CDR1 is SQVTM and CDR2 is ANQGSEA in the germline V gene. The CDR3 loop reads CNVVAQVREQYC. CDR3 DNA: TGCAACGTTGTCGCACAGGTGCGCGAGCAGTACTGC.

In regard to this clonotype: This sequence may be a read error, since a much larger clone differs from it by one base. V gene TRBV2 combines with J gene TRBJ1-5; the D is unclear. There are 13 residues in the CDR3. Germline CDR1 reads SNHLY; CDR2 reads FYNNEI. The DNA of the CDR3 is TGTGCCAGTGAACAGTTTAGCAATCAGCCCCAGCAGTTT. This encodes CASEQFSNQPQQF.

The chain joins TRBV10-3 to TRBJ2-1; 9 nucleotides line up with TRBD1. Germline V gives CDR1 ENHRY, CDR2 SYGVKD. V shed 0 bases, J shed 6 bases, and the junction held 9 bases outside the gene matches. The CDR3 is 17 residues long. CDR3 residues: CAISESDRGWNCNEQFF. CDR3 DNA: TGTGCCATCAGTGAGTCGGACAGGGGCTGGAATTGCAATGAGCAGTTCTTC.

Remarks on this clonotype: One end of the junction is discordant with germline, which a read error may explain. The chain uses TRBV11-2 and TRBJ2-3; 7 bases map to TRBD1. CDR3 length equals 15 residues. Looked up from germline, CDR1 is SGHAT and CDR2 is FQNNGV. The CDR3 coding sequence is TGTGCCAGCAGACATGACAGGGCTAGCACAGATACGCGGCATTTT. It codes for CASRHDRASTDTRHF.

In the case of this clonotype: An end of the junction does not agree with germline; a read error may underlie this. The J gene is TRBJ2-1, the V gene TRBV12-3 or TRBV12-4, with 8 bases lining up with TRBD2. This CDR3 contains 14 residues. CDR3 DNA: TGTGCCAGCAGTCCCCCGGGACTAGTGAGTGAGCAGCTCTTC. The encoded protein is CASSPPGLVSEQLF.

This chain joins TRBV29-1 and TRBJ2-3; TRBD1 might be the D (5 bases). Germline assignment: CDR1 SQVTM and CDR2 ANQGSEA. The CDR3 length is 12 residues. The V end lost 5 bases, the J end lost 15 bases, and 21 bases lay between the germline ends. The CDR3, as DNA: TGCAGCGTTATGGCACAGACAGATACACAATATTTT. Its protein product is CSVMAQTDTQYF.

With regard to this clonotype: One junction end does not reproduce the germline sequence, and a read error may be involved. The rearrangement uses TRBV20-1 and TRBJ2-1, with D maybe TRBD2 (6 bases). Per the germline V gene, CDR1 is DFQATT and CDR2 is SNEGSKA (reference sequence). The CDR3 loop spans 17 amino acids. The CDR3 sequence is CSARPTPSATPYNEQLF. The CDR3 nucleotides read TGCAGTGCTAGACCCACCCCTAGCGCAACCCCCTACAATGAGCAGTTATTC.

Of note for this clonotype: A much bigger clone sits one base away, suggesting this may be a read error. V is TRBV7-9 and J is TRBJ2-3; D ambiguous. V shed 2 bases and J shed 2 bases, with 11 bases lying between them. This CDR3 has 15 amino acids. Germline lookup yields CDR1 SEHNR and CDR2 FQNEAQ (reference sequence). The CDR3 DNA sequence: TGTGCCAGCAGCTTAAGAAAGGGCAACACAGATACGCAGTATTTT. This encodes CASSLRKGNTDTQYF.

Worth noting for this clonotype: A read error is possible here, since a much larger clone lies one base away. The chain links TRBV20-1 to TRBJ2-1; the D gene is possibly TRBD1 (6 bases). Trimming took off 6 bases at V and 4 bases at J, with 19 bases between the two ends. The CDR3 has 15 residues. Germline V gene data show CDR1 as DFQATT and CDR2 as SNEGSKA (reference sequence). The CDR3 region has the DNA TGCAGTGCCAGGCTTCCGGGACACGAATACAATGAGCAGTTCTTC. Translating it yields CSARLPGHEYNEQFF.

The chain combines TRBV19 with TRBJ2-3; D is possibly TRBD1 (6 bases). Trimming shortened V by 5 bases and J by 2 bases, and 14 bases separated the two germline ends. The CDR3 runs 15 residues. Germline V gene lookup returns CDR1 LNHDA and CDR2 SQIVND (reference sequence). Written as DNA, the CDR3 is TGTGCCAGTAGTCGACGAGGGACATACACAGATACGCAGTATTTT. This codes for CASSRRGTYTDTQYF.

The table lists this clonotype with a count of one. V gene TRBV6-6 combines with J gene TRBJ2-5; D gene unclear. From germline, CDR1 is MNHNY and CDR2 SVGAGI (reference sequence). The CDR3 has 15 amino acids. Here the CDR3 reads CAASHPDPAGETQYF. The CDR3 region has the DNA TGTGCGGCCAGTCACCCGGACCCAGCTGGGGAGACCCAGTACTTC.

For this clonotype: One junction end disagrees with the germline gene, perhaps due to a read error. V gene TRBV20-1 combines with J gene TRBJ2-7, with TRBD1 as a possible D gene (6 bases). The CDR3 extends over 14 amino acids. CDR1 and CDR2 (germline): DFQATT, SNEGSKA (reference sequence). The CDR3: CSVTDRLGYYEQYF. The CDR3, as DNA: TGCAGTGTAACGGACAGATTGGGGTACTACGAGCAATACTTC.

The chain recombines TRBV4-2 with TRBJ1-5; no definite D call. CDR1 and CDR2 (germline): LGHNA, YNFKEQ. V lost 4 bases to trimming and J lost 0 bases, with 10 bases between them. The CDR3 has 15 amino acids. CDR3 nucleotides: TGTGCCAGCAGCCGAGACCTGATTAGCAATCAGCCCCAGCATTTT. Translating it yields CASSRDLISNQPQHF.

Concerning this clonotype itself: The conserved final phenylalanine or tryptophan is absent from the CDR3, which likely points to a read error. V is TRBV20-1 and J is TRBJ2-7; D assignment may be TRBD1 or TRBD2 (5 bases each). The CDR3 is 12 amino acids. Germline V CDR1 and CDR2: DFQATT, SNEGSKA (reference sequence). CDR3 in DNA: TGCAGAGCTGGGACGGGAACCTACGAGCAGTACCTC. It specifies CRAGTGTYEQYL.

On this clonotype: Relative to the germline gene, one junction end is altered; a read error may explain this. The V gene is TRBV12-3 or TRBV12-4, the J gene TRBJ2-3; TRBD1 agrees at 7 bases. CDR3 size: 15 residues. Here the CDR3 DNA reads TGTGCCAGCAGTGACAGGGTGGAAGCAACATATACGGAGTATTTT. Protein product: CASSDRVEATYTEYF.

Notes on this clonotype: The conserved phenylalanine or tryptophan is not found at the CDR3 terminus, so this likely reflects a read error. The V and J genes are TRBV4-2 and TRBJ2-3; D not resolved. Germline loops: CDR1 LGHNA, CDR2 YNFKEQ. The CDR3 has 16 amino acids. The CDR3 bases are TGTGCCAGCAGTCAAGATATGGCAGTTATCCAGGATACGCAGTATTTG. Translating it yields CASSQDMAVIQDTQYL.

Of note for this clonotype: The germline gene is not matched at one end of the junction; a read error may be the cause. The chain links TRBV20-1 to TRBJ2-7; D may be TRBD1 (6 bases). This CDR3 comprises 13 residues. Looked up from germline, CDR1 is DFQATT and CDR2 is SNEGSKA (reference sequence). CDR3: CSGRRTDSYEQYF. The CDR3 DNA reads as TGCAGTGGCCGAAGGACAGACTCCTACGAGCAGTATTTC.

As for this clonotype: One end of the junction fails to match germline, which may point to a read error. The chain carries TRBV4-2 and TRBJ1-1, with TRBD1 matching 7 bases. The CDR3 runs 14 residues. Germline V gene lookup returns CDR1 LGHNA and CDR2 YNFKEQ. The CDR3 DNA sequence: TGTGCCAGCAGCCGGCAGGGGGGCAACACTGAAGCCTTCTTT. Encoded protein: CASSRQGGNTEAFF.

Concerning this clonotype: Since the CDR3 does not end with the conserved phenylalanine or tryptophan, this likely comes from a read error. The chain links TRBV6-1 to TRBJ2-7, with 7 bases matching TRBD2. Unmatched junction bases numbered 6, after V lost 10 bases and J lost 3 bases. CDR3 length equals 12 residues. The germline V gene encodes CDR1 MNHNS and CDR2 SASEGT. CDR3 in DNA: TGTGCCAACAGCGGACTAGGCTACGAGCAGTACCTC. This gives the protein CANSGLGYEQYL.

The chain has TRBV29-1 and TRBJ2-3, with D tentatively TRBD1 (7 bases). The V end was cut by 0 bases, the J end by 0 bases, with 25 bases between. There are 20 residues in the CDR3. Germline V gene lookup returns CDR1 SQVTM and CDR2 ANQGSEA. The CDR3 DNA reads TGCAGCGTTGAAGATCTGGAAGGGTGGACAGGAGGGTTTAGCACAGATACGCAGTATTTT. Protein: CSVEDLEGWTGGFSTDTQYF.

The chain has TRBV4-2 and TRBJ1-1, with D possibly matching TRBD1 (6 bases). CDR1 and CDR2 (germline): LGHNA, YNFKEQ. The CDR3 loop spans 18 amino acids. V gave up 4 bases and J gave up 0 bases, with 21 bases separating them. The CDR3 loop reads CASSLRYNREHMNTEAFF. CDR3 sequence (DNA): TGTGCCAGCAGCCTTCGTTACAACAGGGAACATATGAACACTGAAGCTTTCTTT.